This T cell receptor (beta chain) was sequenced during a study of CD8 T cells in ankylosing spondylitis. Study-wide results and caveats: What appeared characteristic of ankylosing spondylitis blood was a TCR beta motif of several highly homologous variants. Existing reports had already noted some motif variants in reactive arthritis synovial fluid and blood. From matched ankylosing spondylitis synovial fluid, disease-linked clones were reportedly recovered at significantly enriched levels.

5'-RACE, quantitative and with molecular barcodes, yielded the TCR beta libraries. TCRdb ran MiXCR on the 5' RACE reads and lists one entry per CDR3 protein. The sample lists tens of thousands of distinct CDR3 sequences, roughly 30% seen once, with less than 60% in the top ten. For this clonotype: What it binds is unknown.

The CDR3 sequence is 16 residues long. Trimming pared 6 bases from V and 7 bases from J, leaving 24 bases between. Per the germline V gene, CDR1 is DFQATT and CDR2 is SNEGSKA (reference sequence). V and J are TRBV20-1 and TRBJ2-2; a possible D gene is TRBD2 (6 bases). The sample taken for sequencing was blood, either unsorted or a sorted T cell fraction (not recorded which). This clonotype was sampled from a male donor with ankylosing spondylitis or in good health (not recorded which). The CDR3 nucleotides read TGCAGTGCCATCCACGCTACTAGCCTCCTCAGCGGGGAGCTGTTTTTT. Translated, it gives CSAIHATSLLSGELFF.